The rows below give T cell receptor beta chains drawn from one sample of a study of CD8 T cells in ankylosing spondylitis. TCRdb redid the calling of the 5' RACE reads with MiXCR, one entry per CDR3 protein. The sample contains under 300,000 distinct CDR3 sequences, roughly a tenth of which appear only once. What was sequenced was blood, either unsorted or a sorted T cell fraction (not recorded which). Receptor source: a male donor with ankylosing spondylitis or in good health (not recorded which). Each CDR3 is given with its conserved first and last residue. A D gene is named only where the DNA matches it firmly. Clone size, where shown, is once, few, many, or a class for clones that have expanded.

J gene	V gene	clone size	D gene	CDR3 protein	CDR3 DNA
TRBJ2-3	TRBV3-1	many	-	CASSQGLGTDTQYF	TGTGCCAGCAGCCAAGGGCTAGGAACAGATACGCAGTATTTT
TRBJ2-1	TRBV5-1	many	TRBD2	CASSRAGTSGSDEQFF	TGCGCCAGCAGCCGAGCCGGGACTAGCGGGAGTGATGAGCAGTTCTTC
TRBJ2-1	TRBV5-1	few	TRBD2	CASSLAQRGGNEQFF	TGCGCCAGCAGCTTGGCCCAGCGGGGGGGCAATGAGCAGTTCTTC
TRBJ2-1	TRBV20-1	many	TRBD2	CSAREGSSGRGNEQFF	TGCAGTGCTAGAGAAGGGTCTAGCGGGAGAGGGAATGAGCAGTTCTTC
TRBJ1-2	TRBV20-1	many	-	CSASTPGRNYGYTF	TGCAGTGCTAGCACACCGGGACGGAACTATGGCTACACCTTC
TRBJ2-1	TRBV5-1	few	TRBD2	CASSPTSGAPLLEQFF	TGCGCCAGCAGCCCAACTAGCGGAGCCCCTTTGTTGGAGCAGTTCTTC
TRBJ2-6	TRBV7-2	many	-	CATSPGANVLTF	TGTGCCACTTCACCCGGGGCCAACGTCCTGACTTTC
TRBJ2-1	TRBV5-1	many	-	CASSPNLALPYNEQFF	TGCGCCAGCAGCCCAAACCTAGCGCTCCCCTACAATGAGCAGTTCTTC
TRBJ1-3	TRBV29-1	many	-	CSVLKGGPGNTIYF	TGCAGCGTTTTGAAGGGAGGGCCTGGAAACACCATATATTTT
TRBJ2-3	TRBV7-9	many	TRBD2	CASSFSGGATDTQYF	TGTGCCAGCAGCTTCAGCGGGGGGGCGACAGATACGCAGTATTTT
TRBJ2-1	TRBV4-1	many	TRBD2	CASSPSGRASYNEQFF	TGCGCCAGCAGCCCTAGCGGGAGGGCCTCCTACAATGAGCAGTTCTTC
TRBJ1-2	TRBV20-1	-	TRBD1	CSARGLDRGSYTF	TGCAGTGCTAGGGGACTAGACAGGGGAAGCTACACCTTC
TRBJ2-2	TRBV3-1	many	TRBD2	CASSQDASGGGELFF	TGTGCCAGCAGCCAAGACGCTAGCGGGGGCGGGGAGCTGTTTTTT
TRBJ2-5	TRBV12-3/TRBV12-4	many	TRBD2	CASSWMAGEKETQYF	TGTGCCAGCAGCTGGATGGCGGGGGAAAAAGAGACCCAGTACTTC
TRBJ1-3	TRBV29-1	many	-	CSALSSGNTIYF	TGCAGCGCCCTTAGCTCTGGAAACACCATATATTTT
TRBJ2-7	TRBV7-2	many	-	CASSLVPIADQEQYF	TGTGCCAGCAGCTTAGTGCCTATAGCGGACCAAGAGCAGTACTTC
TRBJ2-3	TRBV12-3/TRBV12-4	many	-	CASSRDGTDTQYF	TGTGCCAGCAGCCGCGATGGCACAGATACGCAGTATTTT
TRBJ2-7	TRBV15	many	TRBD1	CATSRDRDRPYEQYF	TGTGCCACCAGCAGAGATAGGGACAGGCCCTACGAGCAGTACTTC
TRBJ2-1	TRBV20-1	many	TRBD2	CSARDGLAPWGEQFF	TGCAGTGCTAGAGACGGACTAGCGCCATGGGGTGAGCAGTTCTTC
TRBJ1-1	TRBV5-1	many	-	CASSPGTAVNTEAFF	TGCGCCAGCAGCCCGGGGACTGCCGTGAACACTGAAGCTTTCTTT
TRBJ2-5	TRBV15	-	TRBD1	CATSSPDRGETQYF	TGTGCCACCAGCAGCCCGGACAGGGGGGAGACCCAGTACTTC
TRBJ2-1	TRBV4-1	many	TRBD2	CASSHPERTSGGDEQFF	TGCGCCAGCAGCCATCCGGAGCGGACTAGCGGTGGGGATGAGCAGTTCTTC
TRBJ1-6	TRBV20-1	many	-	CSAREGGSYNSPLHF	TGCAGTGCTAGAGAGGGTGGCTCCTATAATTCACCCCTCCACTTT
TRBJ1-5	TRBV7-2	few	-	CASSSGASDSNQPQHF	TGTGCCAGCAGCTCGGGAGCGTCGGATAGCAATCAGCCCCAGCATTTT
TRBJ2-7	TRBV5-1	-	TRBD2	CASRLAGGPEEQYF	TGCGCCAGCAGACTAGCGGGAGGGCCCGAGGAGCAGTACTTC
TRBJ1-1	TRBV20-1	many	-	CSASERGMNTEAFF	TGCAGTGCTAGCGAACGGGGGATGAACACTGAAGCTTTCTTT
TRBJ1-4	TRBV12-3/TRBV12-4	many	TRBD1	CASSPSTGDNEKLFF	TGTGCCAGCAGTCCGTCCACAGGGGACAATGAAAAACTGTTTTTT
TRBJ2-1	TRBV5-6	many	TRBD2	CASSSPFSGVSYNEQFF	TGTGCCAGCAGCTCCCCCTTCAGCGGGGTCTCCTACAATGAGCAGTTCTTC
TRBJ2-5	TRBV7-2	many	-	CASSWGLRQETQYF	TGTGCCAGCAGCTGGGGGCTCCGACAAGAGACCCAGTACTTC
TRBJ2-3	TRBV20-1	many	TRBD2	CSALAGGNSADTQYF	TGCAGTGCTTTAGCGGGGGGGAATAGCGCAGATACGCAGTATTTT
TRBJ2-5	TRBV10-3	many	-	CAISVGTDQETQYF	TGTGCCATCAGCGTTGGGACCGACCAAGAGACCCAGTACTTC
TRBJ2-2	TRBV5-1	many	-	CASKGENTGELFF	TGCGCCAGCAAGGGGGAAAACACCGGGGAGCTGTTTTTT
TRBJ2-1	TRBV20-1	few	-	CSASWQVIEQFF	TGCAGTGCTAGTTGGCAGGTGATTGAGCAGTTCTTC
TRBJ2-3	TRBV2	many	-	CASSIRRSTDTQYF	TGTGCCAGCAGTATTCGACGGAGCACAGATACGCAGTATTTT
TRBJ1-2	TRBV10-2	few	-	CASSESDAGGYTF	TGCGCCAGCAGTGAATCGGACGCGGGTGGCTACACCTTC
TRBJ2-1	TRBV5-1	many	-	CASSLRGDSYNEQFF	TGCGCCAGCAGCTTGCGGGGCGACTCCTACAATGAGCAGTTCTTC
TRBJ2-1	TRBV7-9	-	-	CASSLAGQSYNEQFF	TGTGCCAGCAGCTTGGCGGGACAGAGCTACAATGAGCAGTTCTTC
TRBJ2-2	TRBV7-6	many	-	CASSSRGERNGELFF	TGTGCCAGCAGCTCCAGGGGGGAACGGAACGGGGAGCTGTTTTTT
TRBJ1-2	TRBV20-1	few	-	CSAKRGGQNGYTF	TGCAGTGCTAAGAGAGGTGGACAGAACGGCTACACCTTC
TRBJ2-1	TRBV7-2	many	-	CASSLASGRYNEQFF	TGTGCCAGCAGCTTAGCGTCAGGTAGATACAATGAGCAGTTCTTC
TRBJ2-1	TRBV20-1	many	-	CSARDKPIYNEQFF	TGCAGTGCTAGAGATAAGCCCATATACAATGAGCAGTTCTTC
TRBJ2-3	TRBV16	many	-	CASSLGPGGTDTQYF	TGTGCCAGCAGCCTCGGCCCAGGGGGCACAGATACGCAGTATTTT
TRBJ1-1	TRBV20-1	few	-	CSAREGTTEAFF	TGCAGTGCCCGAGAGGGAACCACTGAAGCTTTCTTT
TRBJ1-1	TRBV10-2	-	-	CASRSSQGVRMNTEAFF	TGCGCCAGCAGGTCTAGCCAAGGGGTGAGGATGAACACTGAAGCTTTCTTT
TRBJ1-5	TRBV30	many	-	CAWRGQPNQPQHF	TGTGCCTGGAGAGGACAACCCAATCAGCCCCAGCATTTT
TRBJ2-2	TRBV3-1	few	TRBD2	CASTQRLARSVGELFF	TGTGCCAGCACCCAAAGACTAGCGAGGAGTGTCGGGGAGCTGTTTTTT
TRBJ2-1	TRBV6-1	many	TRBD2	CASSEKTSGGYNEQFF	TGTGCCAGCAGTGAAAAGACTAGCGGGGGGTACAATGAGCAGTTCTTC
TRBJ2-1	TRBV11-1	-	-	CASSHHTPGLGGDEQFF	TGTGCCAGCAGCCATCATACACCCGGGCTCGGGGGAGATGAGCAGTTCTTC
TRBJ2-1	TRBV6-5	few	-	CASSYLDGEPNNEQFF	TGTGCCAGCAGTTATCTCGACGGTGAACCAAACAATGAGCAGTTCTTC
TRBJ2-6	TRBV20-1	-	-	CSAMGSGANVLTF	TGCAGTGCTATGGGGTCTGGGGCCAACGTCCTGACTTTC